The sequence of this TCR beta chain was determined in a study of T cell repertoires in cytomegalovirus infection. Looking at the study overall: Recently identified HLA-C-restricted CMV epitopes were used, and well-studied HLA-B-restricted CMV epitopes were used as well.

A word on this clonotype: The antigen remains unidentified.

TCRdb re-derived calls from the reads in MiXCR, one entry per CDR3 protein. Among some 500,000 distinct CDR3 sequences listed, 33% were seen once. General observations from the study: The cumulative frequency of public TCR beta families identified carriers of CMV plus the relevant HLA.

CDR1 and CDR2 from the germline V gene are MNHEY and SVGAGI. The germline V and J ends were trimmed by 6 bases and 4 bases, with 15 bases remaining between them. The CDR3 is made up of 15 amino acids. This specimen was cultured PBMCs, taken from culture after CMV antigen stimulation. This sequence joins TRBV6-5 and TRBJ1-4, with D possibly being TRBD1 (6 bases). This clonotype was sampled from a human donor in good health (CMV status not recorded). Some clones in this sample may be carry-over from other donors' samples. The CDR3 DNA reads TGTGCCAGCAGCCGGGGACAAGGCGATAATGAAAAACTGTTTTTT. This translates into CASSRGQGDNEKLFF.